A single sample is the source of the 21 T cell receptor beta chains below, sequenced in a study of CD8+ T cells in alopecia areata. Treatment indicated: oral pan-JAK inhibitor, 5-10 mg twice daily. The sequencing template was cDNA reverse transcribed from extracted RNA. Sequencing was performed with immunoSEQ multiplex PCR; in TCRdb, only in-frame clones are kept and a portion is missing. This sample has fewer than 250,000 clones; about 60% occur once, and the top ten carry approximately 0.7%. This specimen consisted of CD4+ T cells sorted from blood, obtained at week 4, from a patient treated with tofacitinib. These receptors were taken from a human donor with alopecia areata.

CDR3 amino acids: CSARLGEKLFF. The CDR3 DNA sequence: TGCAGTGCCCGACTTGGGGAAAAACTGTTTTTT. J is TRBJ1-4 and V is TRBV20-1; D gene uncertain. V shed 6 bases and J shed 8 bases, with 10 bases lying between them. Germline V lookup: CDR1 DFQATT, CDR2 SNEGSKA (reference sequence). This CDR3 has 11 residues.

This chain links TRBV25-1 with TRBJ2-7; D is possibly TRBD1 (6 bases). CDR1 and CDR2 (germline): MGHDK, SYGVNS. Trimming stripped 10 bases from V and 4 bases from J, with 20 bases between. CDR3 size: 14 residues. CDR3 residues: CATAGPGVGYEQYF. Here the CDR3 DNA reads TGTGCCACCGCGGGTCCAGGGGTGGGATACGAGCAGTACTTC.

This chain links TRBV23-1 with TRBJ1-1; D remains ambiguous. TRBV23-1 is assigned to the ORF class and has an uncertain function. The V gene lost 0 bases and the J gene lost 5 bases, with 10 bases spanning the gap. The CDR3 has 14 residues. The CDR3 sequence is CASSQSCEPTEAFF. The CDR3 DNA follows: TGCGCCAGCAGTCAATCGTGTGAGCCGACTGAAGCTTTCTTT.

The chain couples TRBV11-3 to TRBJ2-1, with D perhaps assigned TRBD1 or TRBD2 (5 bases each). The germline CDR1 and CDR2 sequences are SGHNT and YENEEA. The CDR3 is 14 amino acids. V was trimmed by 5 bases and J by 6 bases, leaving 14 bases between them. CDR3 nucleotide sequence: TGTGCCAGCAGCCCTGGGGGAGTGTTCAATGAGCAGTTCTTC. Encoded protein: CASSPGGVFNEQFF.

V and J are TRBV27 and TRBJ2-3; 9 nucleotides match TRBD2. This CDR3 has 15 residues. V trimming: 6 bases; J trimming: 1 base; junction bases outside the gene matches: 5. Germline V gives CDR1 MNHEY, CDR2 SMNVEV (reference sequence). The DNA of the CDR3 is TGTGCCAGCAGGCGGGGGGGACCCGGCACAGATACGCAGTATTTT. Protein sequence: CASRRGGPGTDTQYF.

V is TRBV27 and J is TRBJ1-1; D may be TRBD1 (5 bases). The germline V gene encodes CDR1 MNHEY and CDR2 SMNVEV (reference sequence). V lost 7 bases, J lost 10 bases, and 19 bases lay in between. The CDR3 consists of 13 residues. CDR3 protein: CASTLTVGGRAFF. Written as DNA, the CDR3 is TGTGCCAGCACCCTCACGGTTGGGGGGAGAGCTTTCTTT.

The J gene is TRBJ2-1, the V gene TRBV11-2, with no clear D. The CDR3 has 14 amino acids. The V end lost 0 bases, the J end lost 7 bases, and 10 bases lay between the germline ends. Germline lookup yields CDR1 SGHAT and CDR2 FQNNGV. The CDR3 is CASSLEPGRNEQFF. The CDR3 nucleotides read TGTGCCAGCAGCTTAGAACCGGGCAGAAATGAGCAGTTCTTC.

This clone was counted a few times. The rearrangement links TRBV30 to TRBJ1-1; no firm D call. Germline assignment: CDR1 GTSNPN and CDR2 SVGIG (reference sequence). The ends were cut back, 0 bases at V and 3 bases at J, with 14 bases in the middle. The CDR3 contains 15 residues. The CDR3 protein is CAWSVRATRDTEAFF. Here the CDR3 DNA reads TGTGCCTGGAGTGTTAGGGCCACTCGGGACACTGAAGCTTTCTTT.

The chain joins TRBV28 to TRBJ2-7; no firm D call. V shed 2 bases and J shed 4 bases, with 6 bases lying between them. The CDR3 consists of 12 residues. Germline V lookup: CDR1 MDHEN, CDR2 SYDVKM. The CDR3 sequence: CASSLLGYEQYF. CDR3 DNA sequence: TGTGCCAGCAGTTTACTGGGTTACGAGCAGTACTTC. The full variable domain, rest sourced from reference TRBV28 and TRBJ2-7, is DVKVTQSSRYLVKRTGEKVFLECVQDMDHENMFWYRQDPGLGLRLIYFSYDVKMKEKGDIPEGYSVSREKKERFSLILESASTNQTSMYLCASSLLGYEQYFGPGTRLTVT.

The chain couples TRBV28 to TRBJ2-4; D not certain. Germline lookup yields CDR1 MDHEN and CDR2 SYDVKM. The CDR3 is made up of 16 amino acids. The germline V and J ends were trimmed by 1 base and 11 bases, with 21 bases remaining between them. CDR3 DNA sequence: TGTGCCAGCAGTTTATTGACCCCCGACGGCGGAACGGTTCAGTACTTC. Protein product: CASSLLTPDGGTVQYF.

This chain joins TRBV7-2 and TRBJ2-5, with 16 nucleotides matching TRBD2. CDR1 SGHTA and CDR2 FQGNSA come from the germline V gene. Trimming at V came to 5 bases and at J to 4 bases, leaving 10 bases not matched to a gene. The CDR3 runs to 18 residues. The CDR3 DNA reads as TGTGCCAGCAGCGGCCCCGGGACTAGCGGGAGGGCAGCAGAGACCCAGTACTTC. Its translation: CASSGPGTSGRAAETQYF.

The V gene is TRBV29-1, the J gene TRBJ2-1; 10 positions match TRBD2. The CDR3 is 14 residues long. Germline V gene lookup returns CDR1 SQVTM and CDR2 ANQGSEA. Losses at the gene ends were 2 bases for V and 14 bases for J; bases not matched to a gene: 12. Here the CDR3 DNA reads TGCAGCGTTGAAACAAGCGGGAGGGCGACTAAGGAGTTCTTC. Translated: CSVETSGRATKEFF.

The rearrangement joins TRBV7-2 to TRBJ2-3; D call uncertain. Germline values: CDR1 SGHTA, CDR2 FQGNSA. This CDR3 has 14 residues. The V and J ends lost 6 bases and 1 base respectively, with 11 bases between them. The CDR3 here is CASSSDTRTDTQYF. DNA of the CDR3: TGTGCCAGCAGTTCAGATACCCGCACAGATACGCAGTATTTT. Full variable domain (rest looked up from reference TRBV7-2 and TRBJ2-3): GAGVSQSPSNKVTEKGKDVELRCDPISGHTALYWYRQSLGQGLEFLIYFQGNSAPDKSGLPSDRFSAERTGGSVSTLTIQRTQQEDSAVYLCASSSDTRTDTQYFGPGTRLTVL.

This sequence joins TRBV5-1 and TRBJ2-5; D is uncertain. The CDR3 spans 16 residues. Germline CDR1 and CDR2: SGHRS and YFSETQ. The V end was cut by 0 bases, the J end by 7 bases, with 19 bases between. The CDR3 bases are TGCGCCAGCAGCTTGGATTGGGTACGCCGACCTGGGACCCAGTACTTC. This gives the protein CASSLDWVRRPGTQYF. Together with reference TRBV5-1 and TRBJ2-5, the CDR3 gives the full variable domain: KAGVTQTPRYLIKTRGQQVTLSCSPISGHRSVSWYQQTPGQGLQFLFEYFSETQRNKGNFPGRFSGRQFSNSRSEMNVSTLELGDSALYLCASSLDWVRRPGTQYFGPGTRLLVL.

The CDR3 DNA reads TGTGCCAGCAGCTTGTTGGGACCGACCTATGGCTACACCTTC. Its translation is CASSLLGPTYGYTF. The gene calls are TRBV6-5 and TRBJ1-2, with a possible D match to TRBD1 (5 bases). Trimming cost V 6 bases and J 4 bases, with 15 bases left between them. The CDR3 consists of 14 residues. CDR1 is MNHEY, CDR2 SVGAGI, per germline.

This sequence joins TRBV27 and TRBJ1-1, with D hard to call. Germline V gene lookup returns CDR1 MNHEY and CDR2 SMNVEV (reference sequence). CDR3 length: 13 amino acids. V gave up 1 base and J gave up 1 base, with 4 bases separating them. CDR3 DNA sequence: TGTGCCAGCAGTTTATTCGGGAACACTGAAGCTTTCTTT. It specifies CASSLFGNTEAFF.

The chain is built from TRBV6-6 and TRBJ1-3; maybe TRBD1 (5 bases). V was trimmed by 8 bases and J by 3 bases, leaving 11 bases between them. This CDR3 contains 13 residues. Germline CDR1 reads MNHNY; CDR2 reads SVGAGI (reference sequence). The CDR3 here is CASGQGNGNTIYF. The CDR3, as DNA: TGTGCCAGCGGGCAGGGTAATGGAAACACCATATATTTT.

This clone came up a few times. The same CDR3 is also encoded by other DNA sequences in this sample. The V gene is TRBV6-5, the J gene TRBJ1-5, with TRBD1 matching 7 bases. Per the germline V gene, CDR1 is MNHEY and CDR2 is SVGAGI. The ends lost 6 bases at V and 6 bases at J; junction bases unmatched: 5. This CDR3 has 13 residues. The CDR3 is CASSRQGGQPQHF. CDR3 bases: TGTGCCAGCAGCCGACAGGGCGGTCAGCCCCAGCATTTT.

The chain carries TRBV7-2 and TRBJ1-5, with D unclear. V dropped 1 base and J dropped 1 base, with 8 bases sitting between them. CDR1 and CDR2 (germline): SGHTA, FQGNSA. CDR3 length: 15 amino acids. The CDR3 DNA sequence: TGTGCCAGCAGCTTAGGACTGGGAAGCAATCAGCCCCAGCATTTT. It translates to CASSLGLGSNQPQHF.

This chain connects TRBV30 to TRBJ1-2; unclear D gene. The CDR3 runs 13 residues. Germline values: CDR1 GTSNPN, CDR2 SVGIG (reference sequence). The ends were cut back, 2 bases at V and 2 bases at J, with 9 bases in the middle. The CDR3 protein is CAWSQAFNYGYTF. The CDR3 DNA sequence: TGTGCCTGGAGTCAGGCCTTCAACTATGGCTACACCTTC.

This clone showed up just a few times. This chain links TRBV28 with TRBJ2-5; 9 nucleotides agree with TRBD2. The J call may be incorrect, as the DNA end agrees better with TRBJ2-7. The germline gives CDR1 MDHEN, CDR2 SYDVKM. The CDR3 is made up of 15 amino acids. CDR3 in amino acids: CASRTLSGGTYEQYF. In nucleotides, the CDR3 is TGTGCCAGCAGAACCCTTAGCGGGGGCACCTACGAGCAGTACTTC.